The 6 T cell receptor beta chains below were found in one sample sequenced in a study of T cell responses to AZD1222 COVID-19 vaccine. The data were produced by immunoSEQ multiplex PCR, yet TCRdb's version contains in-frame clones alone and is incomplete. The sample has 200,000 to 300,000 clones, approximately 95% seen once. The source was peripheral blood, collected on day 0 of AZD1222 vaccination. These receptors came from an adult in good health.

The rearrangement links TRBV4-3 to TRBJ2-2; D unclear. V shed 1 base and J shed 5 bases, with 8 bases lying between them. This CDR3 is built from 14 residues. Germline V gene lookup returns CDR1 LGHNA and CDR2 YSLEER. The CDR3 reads CASSQGPQTGELFF. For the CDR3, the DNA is TGCGCCAGCAGCCAAGGCCCTCAAACCGGGGAGCTGTTTTTT.

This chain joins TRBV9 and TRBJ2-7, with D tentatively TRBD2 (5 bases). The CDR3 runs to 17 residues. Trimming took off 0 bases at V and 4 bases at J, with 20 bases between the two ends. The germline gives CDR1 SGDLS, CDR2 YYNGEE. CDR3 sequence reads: CASSVATRERVGYEQYF. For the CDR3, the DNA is TGTGCCAGCAGCGTAGCTACCCGGGAACGAGTAGGTTACGAGCAGTACTTC.

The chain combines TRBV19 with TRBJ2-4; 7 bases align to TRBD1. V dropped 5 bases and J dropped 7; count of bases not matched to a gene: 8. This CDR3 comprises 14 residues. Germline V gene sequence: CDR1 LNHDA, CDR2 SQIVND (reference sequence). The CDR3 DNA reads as TGTGCCAGTAGTCGTCGACAGGGTAGCAACATTCAGTACTTC. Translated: CASSRRQGSNIQYF.

The CDR3 sequence is CASSEVAETQYF. CDR3 DNA sequence: TGTGCCAGCAGTGAGGTCGCGGAGACCCAGTACTTC. The J gene is TRBJ2-5, the V gene TRBV2; D not resolved. V was clipped by 3 bases and J by 5 bases, with 7 bases between them. The CDR3 has 12 residues. CDR1 and CDR2 from the germline V gene are SNHLY and FYNNEI.

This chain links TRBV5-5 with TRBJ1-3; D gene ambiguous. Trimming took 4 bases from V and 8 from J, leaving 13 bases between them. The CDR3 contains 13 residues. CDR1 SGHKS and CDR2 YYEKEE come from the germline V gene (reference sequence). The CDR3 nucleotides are TGTGCCAGCAGCCCCGGACCTCAGGACACCATATATTTT. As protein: CASSPGPQDTIYF.

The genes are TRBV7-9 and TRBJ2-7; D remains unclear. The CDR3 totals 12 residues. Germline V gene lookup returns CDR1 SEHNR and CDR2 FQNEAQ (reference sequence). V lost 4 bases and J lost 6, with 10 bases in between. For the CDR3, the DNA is TGTGCCAGCAGCTACGCCTGGGGCGAGCAGTACTTC. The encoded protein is CASSYAWGEQYF.